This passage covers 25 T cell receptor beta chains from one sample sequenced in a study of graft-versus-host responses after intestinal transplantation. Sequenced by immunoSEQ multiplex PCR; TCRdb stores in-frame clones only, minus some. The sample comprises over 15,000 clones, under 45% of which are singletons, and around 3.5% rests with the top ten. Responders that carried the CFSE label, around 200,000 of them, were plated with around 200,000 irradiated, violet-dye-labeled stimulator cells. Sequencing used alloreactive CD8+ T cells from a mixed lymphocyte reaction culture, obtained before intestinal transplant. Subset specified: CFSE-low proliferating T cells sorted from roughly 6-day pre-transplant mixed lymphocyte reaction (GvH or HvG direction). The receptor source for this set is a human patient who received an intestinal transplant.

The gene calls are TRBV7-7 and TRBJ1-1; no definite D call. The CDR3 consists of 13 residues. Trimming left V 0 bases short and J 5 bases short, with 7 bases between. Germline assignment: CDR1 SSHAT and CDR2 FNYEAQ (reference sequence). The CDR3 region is CASSLAKGTEAFF. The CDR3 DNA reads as TGTGCCAGCAGCTTAGCAAAGGGTACTGAAGCTTTCTTT.

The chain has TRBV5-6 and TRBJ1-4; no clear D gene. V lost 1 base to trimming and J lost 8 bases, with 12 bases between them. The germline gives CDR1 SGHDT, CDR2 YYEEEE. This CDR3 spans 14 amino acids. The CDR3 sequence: CASSLYGMEEKLFF. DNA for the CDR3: TGTGCCAGCAGCTTGTATGGGATGGAGGAAAAACTGTTTTTT.

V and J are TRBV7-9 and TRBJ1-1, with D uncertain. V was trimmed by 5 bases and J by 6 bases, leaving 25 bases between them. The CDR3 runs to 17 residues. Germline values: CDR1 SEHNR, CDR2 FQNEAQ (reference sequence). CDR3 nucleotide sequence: TGTGCCAGCAGCCATACATTTATGTCCTGGTTTCACGCTGAAGCTTTCTTT. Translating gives CASSHTFMSWFHAEAFF.

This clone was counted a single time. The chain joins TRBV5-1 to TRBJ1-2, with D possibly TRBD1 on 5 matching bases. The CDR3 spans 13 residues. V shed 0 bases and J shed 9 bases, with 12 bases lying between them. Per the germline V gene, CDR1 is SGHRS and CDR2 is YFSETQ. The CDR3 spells CASSLVGTISYTF. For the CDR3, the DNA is TGCGCCAGCAGCTTGGTGGGGACTATAAGCTACACCTTC.

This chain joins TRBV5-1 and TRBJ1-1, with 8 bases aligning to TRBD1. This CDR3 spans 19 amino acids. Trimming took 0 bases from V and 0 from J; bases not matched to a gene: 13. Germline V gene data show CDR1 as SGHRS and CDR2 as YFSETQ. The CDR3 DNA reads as TGCGCCAGCAGCTTGGGCCCCTCCGGGACAGGAGCGATGAACACTGAAGCTTTCTTT. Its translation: CASSLGPSGTGAMNTEAFF. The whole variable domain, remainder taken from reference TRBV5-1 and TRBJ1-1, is KAGVTQTPRYLIKTRGQQVTLSCSPISGHRSVSWYQQTPGQGLQFLFEYFSETQRNKGNFPGRFSGRQFSNSRSEMNVSTLELGDSALYLCASSLGPSGTGAMNTEAFFGQGTRLTVV.

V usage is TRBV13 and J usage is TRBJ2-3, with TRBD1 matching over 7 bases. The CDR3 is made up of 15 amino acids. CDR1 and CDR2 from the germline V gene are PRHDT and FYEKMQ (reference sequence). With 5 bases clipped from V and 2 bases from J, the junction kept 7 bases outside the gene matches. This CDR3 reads CASSPEDRVTDTQYF. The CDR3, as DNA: TGTGCCAGCAGCCCAGAAGACAGGGTCACAGATACGCAGTATTTT.

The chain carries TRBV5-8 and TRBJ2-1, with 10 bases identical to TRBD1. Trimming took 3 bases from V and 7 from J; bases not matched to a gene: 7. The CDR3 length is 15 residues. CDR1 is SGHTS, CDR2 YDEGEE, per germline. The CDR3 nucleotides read TGTGCCAGCAGCTCAACGGGACAGGGGAATAATGAGCAGTTCTTC. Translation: CASSSTGQGNNEQFF. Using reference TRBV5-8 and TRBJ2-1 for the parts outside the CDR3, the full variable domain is EAGVTQSPTHLIKTRGQQATLRCSPISGHTSVYWYQQALGLGLQFLLWYDEGEERNRGNFPPRFSGRQFPNYSSELNVNALELEDSALYLCASSSTGQGNNEQFFGPGTRLTVL.

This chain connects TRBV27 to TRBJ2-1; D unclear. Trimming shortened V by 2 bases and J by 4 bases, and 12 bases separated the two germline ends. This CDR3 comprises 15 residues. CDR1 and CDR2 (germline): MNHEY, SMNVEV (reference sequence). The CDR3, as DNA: TGTGCCAGCAGTTTACTGGATACAAAGTACAATGAGCAGTTCTTC. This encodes CASSLLDTKYNEQFF.

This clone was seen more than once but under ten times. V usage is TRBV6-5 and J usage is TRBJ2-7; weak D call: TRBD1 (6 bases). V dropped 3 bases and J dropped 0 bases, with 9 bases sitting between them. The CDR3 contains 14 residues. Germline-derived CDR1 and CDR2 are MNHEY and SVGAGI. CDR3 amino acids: CASSYTGNSYEQYF. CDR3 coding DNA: TGTGCCAGCAGTTATACAGGGAACTCCTACGAGCAGTACTTC.

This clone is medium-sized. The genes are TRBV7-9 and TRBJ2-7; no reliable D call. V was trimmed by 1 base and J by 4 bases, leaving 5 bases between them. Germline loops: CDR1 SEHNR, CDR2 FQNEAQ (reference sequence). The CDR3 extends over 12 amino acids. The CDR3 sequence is CASSLGFYEQYF. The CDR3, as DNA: TGTGCCAGCAGCTTAGGGTTTTACGAGCAGTACTTC.

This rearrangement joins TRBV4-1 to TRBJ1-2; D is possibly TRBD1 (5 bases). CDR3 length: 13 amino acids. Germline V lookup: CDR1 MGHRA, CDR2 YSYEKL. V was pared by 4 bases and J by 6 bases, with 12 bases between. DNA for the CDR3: TGCGCCAGCAGCCGCCATTGGGGGGATGGCTACACCTTC. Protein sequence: CASSRHWGDGYTF.

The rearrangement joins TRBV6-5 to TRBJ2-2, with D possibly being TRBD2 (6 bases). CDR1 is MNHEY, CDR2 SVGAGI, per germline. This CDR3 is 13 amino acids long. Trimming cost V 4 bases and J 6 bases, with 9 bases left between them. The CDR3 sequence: CASSSTSSGELFF. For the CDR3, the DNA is TGTGCCAGCAGTTCTACTAGCTCCGGGGAGCTGTTTTTT.

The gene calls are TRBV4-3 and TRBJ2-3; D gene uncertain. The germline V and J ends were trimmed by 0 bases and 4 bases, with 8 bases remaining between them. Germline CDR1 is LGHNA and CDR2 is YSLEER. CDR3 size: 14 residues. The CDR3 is CASSQDPLPDTQYF. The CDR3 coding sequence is TGCGCCAGCAGCCAAGACCCCCTCCCAGATACGCAGTATTTT.

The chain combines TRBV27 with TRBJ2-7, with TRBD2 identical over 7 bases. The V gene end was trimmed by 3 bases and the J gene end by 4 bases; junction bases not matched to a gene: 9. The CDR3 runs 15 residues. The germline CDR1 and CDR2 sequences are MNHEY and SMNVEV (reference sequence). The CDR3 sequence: CASSFGGWEGYEQYF. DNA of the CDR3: TGTGCCAGCAGTTTCGGAGGCTGGGAGGGGTACGAGCAGTACTTC.

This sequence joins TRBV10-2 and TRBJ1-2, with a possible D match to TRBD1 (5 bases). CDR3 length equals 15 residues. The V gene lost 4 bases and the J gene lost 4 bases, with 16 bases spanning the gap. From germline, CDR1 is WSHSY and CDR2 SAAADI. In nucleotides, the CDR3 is TGCGCCAGCAGTGTTAAGGGGCGATCCATCTATGGCTACACCTTC. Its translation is CASSVKGRSIYGYTF.

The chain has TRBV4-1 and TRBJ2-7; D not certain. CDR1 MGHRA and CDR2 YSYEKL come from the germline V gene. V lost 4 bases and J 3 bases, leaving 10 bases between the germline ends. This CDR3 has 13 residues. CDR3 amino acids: CASSPHPLYEQYF. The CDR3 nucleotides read TGCGCCAGCAGCCCCCACCCCCTCTACGAGCAGTACTTC.

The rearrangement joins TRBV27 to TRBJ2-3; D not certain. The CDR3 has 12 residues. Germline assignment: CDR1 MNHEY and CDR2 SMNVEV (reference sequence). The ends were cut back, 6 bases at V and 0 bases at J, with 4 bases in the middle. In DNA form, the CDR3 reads TGTGCCAGCAGCCCTAGCACAGATACGCAGTATTTT. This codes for CASSPSTDTQYF.

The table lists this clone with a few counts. CDR3 DNA sequence: TGTGCCAGCAGTTTGCTCGGGGAATACAATGAGCAGTTCTTC. Amino acids: CASSLLGEYNEQFF. The V call is TRBV28, the J call TRBJ2-1; D possibly corresponds to TRBD2 (5 bases). Trimming pared 3 bases from V and 4 bases from J, leaving 10 bases between. Germline lookup yields CDR1 MDHEN and CDR2 SYDVKM. The CDR3 consists of 14 residues.

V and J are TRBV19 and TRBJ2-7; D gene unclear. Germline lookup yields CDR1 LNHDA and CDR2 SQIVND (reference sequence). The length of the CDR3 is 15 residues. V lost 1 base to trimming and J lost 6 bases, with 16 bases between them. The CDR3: CASSIGGASYLEQYF. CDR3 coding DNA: TGTGCCAGTAGTATAGGAGGCGCCTCATACCTCGAGCAGTACTTC.

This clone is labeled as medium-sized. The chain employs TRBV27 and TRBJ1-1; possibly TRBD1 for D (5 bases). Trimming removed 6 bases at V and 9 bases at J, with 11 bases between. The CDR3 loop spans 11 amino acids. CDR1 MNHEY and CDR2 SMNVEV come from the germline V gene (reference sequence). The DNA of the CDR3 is TGTGCCAGCAGATCCGGGACTAAAGCTTTCTTT. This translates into CASRSGTKAFF.

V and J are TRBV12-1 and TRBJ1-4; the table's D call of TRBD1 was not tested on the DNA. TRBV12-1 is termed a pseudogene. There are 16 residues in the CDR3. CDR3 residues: CASSHDLTGRNEKLFF. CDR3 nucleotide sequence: TGTGCCAGCAGCCACGATCTGACAGGGAGAAATGAAAAACTGTTTTTT.

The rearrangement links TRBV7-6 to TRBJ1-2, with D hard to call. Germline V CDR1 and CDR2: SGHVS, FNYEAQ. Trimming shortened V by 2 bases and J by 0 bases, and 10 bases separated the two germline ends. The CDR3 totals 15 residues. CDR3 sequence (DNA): TGTGCCAGCAGCTTACACAGTCAATCTAACTATGGCTACACCTTC. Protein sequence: CASSLHSQSNYGYTF.

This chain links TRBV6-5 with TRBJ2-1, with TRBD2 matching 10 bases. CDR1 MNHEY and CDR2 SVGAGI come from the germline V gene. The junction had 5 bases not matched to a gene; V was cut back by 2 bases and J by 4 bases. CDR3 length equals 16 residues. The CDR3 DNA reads TGTGCCAGCAGTTACGGACTAGCGGAACCATACAATGAGCAGTTCTTC. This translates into CASSYGLAEPYNEQFF.

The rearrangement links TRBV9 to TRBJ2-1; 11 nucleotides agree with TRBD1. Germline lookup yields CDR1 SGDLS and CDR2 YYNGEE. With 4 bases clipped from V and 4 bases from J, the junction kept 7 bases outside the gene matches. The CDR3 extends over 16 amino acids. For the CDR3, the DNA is TGTGCCAGCAGCCTCCAGGGGACAGGGGGTTACAATGAGCAGTTCTTC. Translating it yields CASSLQGTGGYNEQFF.

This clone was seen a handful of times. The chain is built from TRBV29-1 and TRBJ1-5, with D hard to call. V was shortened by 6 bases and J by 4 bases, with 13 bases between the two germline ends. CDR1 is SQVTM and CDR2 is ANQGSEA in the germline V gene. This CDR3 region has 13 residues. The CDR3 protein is CSVGGGGNQPQHF. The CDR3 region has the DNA TGCAGCGTCGGAGGAGGTGGGAATCAGCCCCAGCATTTT. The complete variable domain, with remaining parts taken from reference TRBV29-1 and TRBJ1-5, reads SAVISQKPSRDICQRGTSLTIQCQVDSQVTMMFWYRQQPGQSLTLIATANQGSEATYESGFVIDKFPISRPNLTFSTLTVSNMSPEDSSIYLCSVGGGGNQPQHFGDGTRLSIL.